This T cell receptor (beta chain) emerged from a study of cytomegalovirus exposure and HLA in healthy donors. Overall study results and limits: There were 164 TCR beta chains listed as cytomegalovirus-associated. TCR beta chains associated with HLA were, in a later analysis, more clonally expanded than equally common others.

Researchers ran the PCR with 60 Vbeta and 13 Jbeta primers. Generated by immunoSEQ multiplex PCR, the TCRdb table keeps only in-frame clones and is missing some. The sample lists 150,000 to 200,000 clones; roughly four fifths were seen once. Unrecorded immune exposures were likely, despite nominal health at sampling. There are 13 residues in the CDR3. Trimming removed 0 bases at V and 11 bases at J, with 11 bases between. The V gene's germline CDR1 is SGDLS and CDR2 YYNGEE. As regards this clone: Its antigen is not identified.

Sequences were obtained from PBMCs. This chain joins TRBV9 and TRBJ1-4; a possible D gene is TRBD1 (5 bases). The clonotype originates from a man aged 18 to 35 in good health and CMV-seronegative. For the CDR3, the DNA is TGTGCCAGCAGCGTAGCGGGGGGGACCAAACTGTTTTTT. It is translated as CASSVAGGTKLFF. The full variable domain, its missing parts supplied by reference TRBV9 and TRBJ1-4, is DSGVTQTPKHLITATGQRVTLRCSPRSGDLSVYWYQQSLDQGLQFLIQYYNGEERAKGNILERFSAQQFPDLHSELNLSSLELGDSALYFCASSVAGGTKLFFGSGTQLSVL.